This T cell receptor beta chain was sequenced for a study of T-cell memory formation after mild COVID-19. Germline values: CDR1 KGHDR, CDR2 SFDVKD. The CDR3 runs 13 residues. With 5 bases removed from V and 7 bases from J, the gap between germline ends came to 11 bases. Findings and limits, study-wide: Clones shrinking from day 15 to 85 showed even CD4/CD8 mixes; later expanders tilted CD4+. That cross-reactive memory joined was suggested by some responding clones appearing in pre-infection memory.

Note on this clonotype: The antigen is unknown.

Using its own MiXCR run on the 5' RACE reads, TCRdb lists one record per CDR3 protein. The sample shows roughly 400,000 distinct CDR3 sequences, 20% to 30% of them seen only once. The source material was PBMCs or a T cell subset sorted from them (not recorded which). This rearrangement joins TRBV24-1 to TRBJ1-5; D is unresolved. The sequence came from an adult woman who had mild COVID-19 (a few samples of this study predate the infection). Cell type and time point are not known. The CDR3 DNA reads as TGTGCCACCAGTGCCCGACATTCCCAGCCCCAGCATTTT. Amino acids: CATSARHSQPQHF.